This entry concerns a single T cell receptor (beta chain). Its antigen is not known. These data come from a study of shared clonotypes between healthy human individuals. Study outcomes and limitations: Sampling covered blood only; tissue repertoires likely differ.

Researchers partitioned CD4+ cells into CD45RA+ naive and CD45RA-negative memory subsets. The assay was immunoSEQ multiplex PCR, and TCRdb's table has in-frame clones only and misses some. The data contain some 2,100,000 clones, approximately 95% of them singletons. This CDR3 is built from 15 residues. In germline, CDR1 is GTSNPN, CDR2 SVGIG (reference sequence). The V end lost 3 bases, the J end lost 8 bases, and 19 bases lay between the germline ends. The V and J genes are TRBV30 and TRBJ1-4; D uncertain. The sample taken for sequencing was naive CD4+ T cells sorted from blood. Subset indicated: CD45RA+ positively selected. This receptor was obtained from a man aged 18-30 years in good health. The CDR3 protein is CAWRAGSLLTEKLFF. For the CDR3, the DNA is TGTGCCTGGAGGGCAGGTAGTCTCCTCACGGAAAAACTGTTTTTT.